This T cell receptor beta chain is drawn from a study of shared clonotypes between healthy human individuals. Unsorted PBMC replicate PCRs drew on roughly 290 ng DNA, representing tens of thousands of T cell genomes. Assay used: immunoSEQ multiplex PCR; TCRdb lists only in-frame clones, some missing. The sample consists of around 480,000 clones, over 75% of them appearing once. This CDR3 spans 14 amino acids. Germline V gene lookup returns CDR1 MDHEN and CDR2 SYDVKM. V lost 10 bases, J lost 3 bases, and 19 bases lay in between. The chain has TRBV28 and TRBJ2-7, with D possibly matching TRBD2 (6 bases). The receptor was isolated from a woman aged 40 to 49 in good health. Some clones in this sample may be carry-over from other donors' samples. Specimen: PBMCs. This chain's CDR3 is CAIPPNRGSYEQYF. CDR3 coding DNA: TGTGCCATCCCTCCTAACCGGGGGAGCTACGAGCAGTACTTC.